Below are 8 T cell receptor beta chains sequenced from a single sample in a study of low-dose radiotherapy and immunotherapy resistance in tumors (dated 2022 in TCRdb). The time point label, read with the paper, signifies: after trial treatment. The treatment or condition label here, explained by the study, means: LDRT plus nivolumab, ipilimumab, low-dose cyclophosphamide and aspirin (RACIN trial). For sequencing, an Illumina HiSeq 2500 was employed. Superscript III and a set of TRAV- and TRBV-specific primers were used to synthesize first-strand cDNA, so that both TCRalpha and TCRbeta chains were covered. TCRs were amplified with Phusion for 15 to 20 PCR cycles using a constant-region primer together with the adapter attached to the V primers. The public reads were run again by TCRdb, first through fastp at Q25 and then through MiXCR, and only productive beta chains were kept. A single entry per CDR3 protein holds the most common genes and DNA from its merged rows. The sample table holds approximately 46,000 distinct CDR3 sequences, of which 25% were seen once. The biggest ten clones account for roughly a tenth of the sample.

Sequenced material: PBMCs, taken after low-dose radiotherapy plus immunotherapy. The receptors originated from a male donor with prostate cancer.

This clonotype was seen repeatedly, ten times or more. This chain joins TRBV19 and TRBJ1-5; TRBD1 matches at 8 bases. The CDR3 has 13 residues. V was clipped by 8 bases and J by 4 bases; unmatched bases: 4. Per germline, CDR1 LNHDA and CDR2 SQIVND (reference sequence). CDR3 bases: TGTGCCAGTGCCGGGACAGGTAATCAGCCCCAGCATTTT. It codes for CASAGTGNQPQHF.

This clonotype came up many times. This chain uses TRBV7-9 with TRBJ1-5; perhaps TRBD1 as D (5 bases). This CDR3 is 14 amino acids long. The germline gives CDR1 SEHNR, CDR2 FQNEAQ (reference sequence). With 5 bases removed from V and 1 base from J, the gap between germline ends came to 9 bases. The DNA for the CDR3 is TGTGCCAGCAGCAGGGGTGCCAGCAATCAGCCCCAGCATTTT. Protein: CASSRGASNQPQHF. The entire variable domain, with the rest obtained from reference TRBV7-9 and TRBJ1-5, is as follows: DTGVSQNPRHKITKRGQNVTFRCDPISEHNRLYWYRQTLGQGPEFLTYFQNEAQLEKSRLLSDRFSAERPKGSFSTLEIQRTEQGDSAMYLCASSRGASNQPQHFGDGTRLSIL.

V is TRBV2 and J is TRBJ1-6; the D is unclear. V was shortened by 3 bases and J by 7 bases, with 13 bases between the two germline ends. CDR3 size: 15 residues. The germline CDR1 and CDR2 sequences are SNHLY and FYNNEI. CDR3 nucleotide sequence: TGTGCCAGCAGTGAGGAAGGCGGATTGAATTCACCCCTCCACTTT. Translating gives CASSEEGGLNSPLHF. Based on the CDR3 plus reference TRBV2 and TRBJ1-6, the full variable domain is EPEVTQTPSHQVTQMGQEVILRCVPISNHLYFYWYRQILGQKVEFLVSFYNNEISEKSEIFDDQFSVERPDGSNFTLKIRSTKLEDSAMYFCASSEEGGLNSPLHFGNGTRLTVT.

With respect to this clonotype: A far bigger clonotype differs at one base, so this is likely a read error. The J gene is TRBJ2-3, the V gene TRBV5-1; D is possibly TRBD2 (5 bases). The CDR3 covers 15 residues. Looked up from germline, CDR1 is SGHRS and CDR2 is YFSETQ. CDR3: CASSFAAVGTDTQYF. CDR3 sequence (DNA): TGTGCCAGCAGCTTTGCAGCGGTGGGCACAGATACGCAGTATTTT.

This clonotype has ten or more counts. The chain links TRBV28 to TRBJ2-2; 11 nucleotides match TRBD2. Germline V lookup: CDR1 MDHEN, CDR2 SYDVKM. With V trimmed by 6 bases and J by 8 bases, 11 bases remained unmatched. There are 16 residues in the CDR3. The CDR3 region is CASSPRGTSGRGELFF. In nucleotides, the CDR3 is TGTGCCAGCAGCCCCCGGGGGACTAGCGGCCGAGGGGAGCTGTTTTTT.

This clonotype is classed as medium-sized. The rearrangement joins TRBV28 to TRBJ2-7, with 9 bases lining up with TRBD1. The CDR3 runs 16 residues. V lost 3 bases to trimming and J lost 4 bases; unmatched junction nucleotides: 10. The germline V gene encodes CDR1 MDHEN and CDR2 SYDVKM. The CDR3 nucleotides read TGTGCCAGCAGTTTGCCTGGGACAGGGCGCTCTTACGAGCAGTACTTC. Its protein is CASSLPGTGRSYEQYF.

This clonotype showed up many times. The gene calls are TRBV29-1 and TRBJ1-2; 8 bases agree with TRBD1. Trimming took 0 bases from V and 4 from J; bases not matched to a gene: 4. CDR1 is SQVTM and CDR2 is ANQGSEA in the germline V gene. This CDR3 comprises 14 residues. The CDR3 coding sequence is TGCAGCGTTGAAGACAGGGGGCGAGTCTATGGCTACACCTTC. This sequence encodes CSVEDRGRVYGYTF. The full variable domain, its missing parts supplied by reference TRBV29-1 and TRBJ1-2, is SAVISQKPSRDICQRGTSLTIQCQVDSQVTMMFWYRQQPGQSLTLIATANQGSEATYESGFVIDKFPISRPNLTFSTLTVSNMSPEDSSIYLCSVEDRGRVYGYTFGSGTRLTVV.

Relative to its sample, this clonotype is medium-sized (0.01 to 0.1%). The chain links TRBV5-1 to TRBJ1-1, with D possibly TRBD1 on 6 matching bases. Trimming took off 2 bases at V and 4 bases at J, with 9 bases between the two ends. CDR1 and CDR2 (germline): SGHRS, YFSETQ. The CDR3 runs to 13 residues. The CDR3 nucleotides are TGCGCCAGCAGCTTTAACAGGGCCACTGAAGCTTTCTTT. Encoded protein: CASSFNRATEAFF.